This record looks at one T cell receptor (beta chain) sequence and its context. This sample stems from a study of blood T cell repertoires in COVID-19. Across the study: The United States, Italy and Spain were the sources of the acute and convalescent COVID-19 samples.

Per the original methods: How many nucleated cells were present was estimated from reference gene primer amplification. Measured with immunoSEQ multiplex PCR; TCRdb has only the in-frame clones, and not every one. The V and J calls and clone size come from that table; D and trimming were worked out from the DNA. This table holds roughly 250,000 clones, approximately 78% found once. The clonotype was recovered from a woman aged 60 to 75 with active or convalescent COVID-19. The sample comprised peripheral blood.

CDR3 residues: CASSYGTSSFDEQFF. The DNA of the CDR3 is TGTGCCAGCAGCTACGGGACTAGCAGTTTCGATGAGCAGTTCTTC. The chain is built from TRBV7-9 and TRBJ2-1; TRBD2 matches 9 bases. CDR3 length: 15 amino acids. The germline V gene has CDR1 SEHNR and CDR2 FQNEAQ (reference sequence). The V and J ends lost 4 bases and 8 bases, in that order; junction bases with no gene match: 9.